These 4 T cell receptor beta chains were sequenced from one sample in a study of blood T cell repertoires in COVID-19. Sequencing used immunoSEQ multiplex PCR; TCRdb keeps in-frame clones, though not all of them. This sample has roughly 300,000 clones, with less than 90% found just once. Specimen: peripheral blood. These TCRs come from a woman in her twenties or thirties with COVID-19, enrolled during active disease.

J is TRBJ2-2 and V is TRBV19, with TRBD1 matching 7 bases. This CDR3 contains 13 residues. V lost 10 bases to trimming and J lost 4 bases; unmatched junction nucleotides: 6. Germline values: CDR1 LNHDA, CDR2 SQIVND (reference sequence). CDR3: CATRQGSTGELFF. In DNA, the CDR3 is TGTGCCACCCGACAGGGTAGCACCGGGGAGCTGTTTTTT.

This clone was seen ten or more times. V gene TRBV18 combines with J gene TRBJ1-5; perhaps TRBD1 as D (6 bases). The V gene's germline CDR1 is KGHSH and CDR2 LQKENI. Trimming cost V 4 bases and J 4 bases, with 17 bases left between them. The CDR3 contains 16 residues. The chain's CDR3 is CASSRLRGGRNQPQHF. CDR3 nucleotides: TGTGCCAGCTCACGGTTACGGGGGGGCAGGAATCAGCCCCAGCATTTT. The whole variable domain, filled in from reference TRBV18 and TRBJ1-5, reads NAGVMQNPRHLVRRRGQEARLRCSPMKGHSHVYWYRQLPEEGLKFMVYLQKENIIDESGMPKERFSAEFPKEGPSILRIQQVVRGDSAAYFCASSRLRGGRNQPQHFGDGTRLSIL.

CDR3: CASSPRTGGGYTF. Written as DNA, the CDR3 is TGTGCCAGCAGCCCCCGGACAGGGGGAGGCTACACCTTC. The rearrangement uses TRBV7-9 and TRBJ1-2; 10 positions match TRBD1. CDR1 is SEHNR and CDR2 is FQNEAQ in the germline V gene (reference sequence). CDR3 length equals 13 residues. The V segment lost 5 bases and the J segment 8 bases; nucleotides outside the gene matches: 5.

The chain couples TRBV19 to TRBJ1-5; 7 nucleotides agree with TRBD1. Germline assignment: CDR1 LNHDA and CDR2 SQIVND (reference sequence). The CDR3 consists of 14 residues. V trimming: 9 bases; J trimming: 2 bases; junction bases outside the gene matches: 7. CDR3 DNA: TGTGCCAGGACACAGGGGTCGGGCAATCAGCCCCAGCATTTT. Its translation: CARTQGSGNQPQHF.